Many counts were recorded for the clone carrying this T cell receptor (beta chain). Its specificity is not known. According to the study, TCR beta libraries were built with iRepertoire HTBI primers and CDR3-region Arm-PCR. TCRdb used MiXCR to reprocess the multiplex PCR reads, holding one entry per CDR3 protein. The table lists 400,000 to 450,000 distinct CDR3 sequences, 16% of them singletons, with about 10% in the top ten. Time point given: newly diagnosed GD, antithyroid drugs for less than 3 months. PBMC RNA served as the TCR library source. Diagnoses of Graves' disease were made by American Thyroid Association guidelines. Trimming stripped 0 bases from V and 8 bases from J, with 4 bases between. CDR1 SEHNR and CDR2 FQNEAQ come from the germline V gene (reference sequence). This CDR3 is built from 12 residues. This sample stems from a study of regulatory T cells in long-lasting Graves disease. Study-level findings and limits: The analysis examined peripheral blood only and excluded thyroid tissue. Shared public clonotypes totalled 2,741 in persistent patients, compared with about 990 in new patients.

These data also formed part of another study, on T cells in Graves' hyperthyroidism and ophthalmopathy. That study reports: Researchers defined stable Graves' hyperthyroidism as no ophthalmopathy progression within 18 months.

This clonotype was obtained from a woman aged 25 to 39 with Graves disease. Here the sequenced sample was peripheral blood mononuclear cells (PBMCs), taken at new diagnosis, from a patient treated with antithyroid drugs. The chain is built from TRBV7-9 and TRBJ1-4; D unclear. The CDR3 loop reads CASSLADEKLFF. As DNA, the CDR3 is TGTGCCAGCAGCTTAGCCGACGAAAAACTGTTTTTT.